Following are 8 T cell receptor beta chains from one sample sequenced in a study of blood T cells in healthy people across ages. Next came a second PCR, run for roughly 6 to 11 cycles, which used a sample-barcoded 5' primer along with a J-beta primer mix. TCRdb reprocessed the 5' RACE reads with MiXCR, giving one entry per CDR3 protein. This sample carries approximately 780,000 distinct CDR3 sequences, around 25% of them seen once, and the ten largest clones take around 2.9%. These data also featured in a second study, about T cells of mothers and their children.

Sequenced input: blood. The receptors here all came from a boy aged 5-17 years in good health.

The chain joins TRBV29-1 to TRBJ2-7; no definite D call. Trimming shortened V by 4 bases and J by 2 bases, and 6 bases separated the two germline ends. The germline V gene encodes CDR1 SQVTM and CDR2 ANQGSEA. This CDR3 has 11 residues. The CDR3 here is CSVVGTYEQYF. The DNA for the CDR3 is TGCAGCGTTGTAGGAACCTACGAGCAGTACTTC.

This chain joins TRBV5-1 and TRBJ1-2; a weak D match, TRBD1 (5 bases). Germline V lookup: CDR1 SGHRS, CDR2 YFSETQ. V lost 1 base and J lost 4, with 14 bases in between. CDR3 length: 15 amino acids. CDR3 region: CASSLLSGTAYGYTF. For the CDR3, the DNA is TGCGCCAGCAGCTTGTTATCCGGGACGGCCTATGGCTACACCTTC. Full variable domain (remainder filled in from reference TRBV5-1 and TRBJ1-2): KAGVTQTPRYLIKTRGQQVTLSCSPISGHRSVSWYQQTPGQGLQFLFEYFSETQRNKGNFPGRFSGRQFSNSRSEMNVSTLELGDSALYLCASSLLSGTAYGYTFGSGTRLTVV.

This clonotype was counted a few times. This rearrangement joins TRBV15 to TRBJ1-1; 7 bases agree with TRBD1. Germline-derived CDR1 and CDR2 are LNHNV and YYDKDF (reference sequence). This CDR3 is built from 16 residues. The V segment lost 4 bases and the J segment 4 bases; nucleotides outside the gene matches: 12. The CDR3 spells CATSTLRGPWGTEAFF. The CDR3 DNA sequence: TGTGCCACCAGCACCCTTAGGGGGCCGTGGGGCACTGAAGCTTTCTTT.

This clonotype showed up just a few times. The CDR3, as DNA: TGTGCCAGCAGCTCCAAACAGGGGAGGGGCGACGAGCAGTACTTC. It specifies CASSSKQGRGDEQYF. The gene calls are TRBV5-4 and TRBJ2-7; the D gene could be TRBD1 or TRBD2 (7 bases each). Per germline, CDR1 SGHNT and CDR2 YYREEE (reference sequence). This CDR3 is built from 15 residues. V shed 3 bases and J shed 5 bases, with 18 bases lying between them.

This clonotype was counted only a few times. The rearrangement links TRBV20-1 to TRBJ1-6; a possible D gene is TRBD1 (5 bases). The CDR3 covers 16 residues. Trimming stripped 4 bases from V and 0 bases from J, with 13 bases between. The germline CDR1 and CDR2 sequences are DFQATT and SNEGSKA (reference sequence). CDR3 nucleotides: TGCAGTGCTACGACAGTTTGGGGCTCCTATAATTCACCCCTCCACTTT. This sequence encodes CSATTVWGSYNSPLHF.

This clonotype was counted only a few times. This chain connects TRBV18 to TRBJ2-3; 8 nucleotides line up with TRBD2. The CDR3 consists of 16 residues. Germline CDR1 and CDR2: KGHSH and LQKENI. V lost 0 bases to trimming and J lost 2 bases; unmatched junction nucleotides: 4. This CDR3 is CASSPPGTRDTDTQYF. CDR3 DNA: TGTGCCAGCTCACCACCCGGGACTAGGGACACAGATACGCAGTATTTT.

This clonotype has a handful of counts. One end of the junction is discordant with germline, which a read error may explain. V and J are TRBV7-7 and TRBJ2-7; 14 bases are shared with TRBD2. The CDR3 is 17 residues long. CDR1 is SSHAT, CDR2 FNYEAQ, per germline (reference sequence). This CDR3 reads CASSFPGLAGVCYEQYF. The CDR3 region has the DNA TGTGCTAGCAGCTTTCCGGGACTAGCGGGGGTTTGTTACGAGCAGTACTTC.

The chain uses TRBV7-2 and TRBJ1-5; D unresolved. CDR1 is SGHTA, CDR2 FQGNSA, per germline. V lost 1 base, J lost 9 bases, and 10 bases lay in between. The CDR3 is 13 residues long. Here the CDR3 reads CASSLEDALPQHF. Written as DNA, the CDR3 is TGTGCCAGCAGCTTAGAGGATGCCCTGCCCCAGCATTTT.